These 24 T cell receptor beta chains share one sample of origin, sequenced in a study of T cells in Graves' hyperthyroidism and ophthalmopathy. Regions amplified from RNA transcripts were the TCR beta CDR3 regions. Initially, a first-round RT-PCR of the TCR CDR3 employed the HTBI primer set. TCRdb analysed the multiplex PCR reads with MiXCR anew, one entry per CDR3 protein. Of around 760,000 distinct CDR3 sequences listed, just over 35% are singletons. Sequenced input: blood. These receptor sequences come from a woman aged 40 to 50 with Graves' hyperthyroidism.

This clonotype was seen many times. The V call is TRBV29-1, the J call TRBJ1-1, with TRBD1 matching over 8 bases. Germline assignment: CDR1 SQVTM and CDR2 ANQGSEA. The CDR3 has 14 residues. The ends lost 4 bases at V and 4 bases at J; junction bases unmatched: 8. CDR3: CSVGLDRVSTEAFF. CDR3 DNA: TGCAGCGTTGGCCTGGACAGGGTGAGCACTGAAGCTTTCTTT.

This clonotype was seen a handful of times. Here the CDR3 DNA reads TGTGCCAGCAGACCCGACCCTGCTGGGCCCGGGGAGCTGTTTTTT. Translating it yields CASRPDPAGPGELFF. The V and J genes are TRBV6-5 and TRBJ2-2; D ambiguous. Germline V CDR1 and CDR2: MNHEY, SVGAGI. This CDR3 is 15 amino acids long. V lost 6 bases, J lost 6 bases, and 17 bases lay in between.

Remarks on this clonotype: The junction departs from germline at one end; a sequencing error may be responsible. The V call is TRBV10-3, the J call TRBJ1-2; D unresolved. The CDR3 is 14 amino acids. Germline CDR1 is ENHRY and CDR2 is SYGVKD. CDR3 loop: CASSYEEGTYGYTF. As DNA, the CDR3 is TGTGCCAGCAGTTATGAGGAGGGCACTTATGGCTACACCTTC.

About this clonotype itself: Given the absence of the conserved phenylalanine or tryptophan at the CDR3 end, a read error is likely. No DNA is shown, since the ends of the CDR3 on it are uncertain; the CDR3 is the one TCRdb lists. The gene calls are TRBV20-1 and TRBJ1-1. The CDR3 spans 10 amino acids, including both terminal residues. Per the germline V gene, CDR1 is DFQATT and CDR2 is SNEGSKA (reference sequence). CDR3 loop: CSAPYTESFL.

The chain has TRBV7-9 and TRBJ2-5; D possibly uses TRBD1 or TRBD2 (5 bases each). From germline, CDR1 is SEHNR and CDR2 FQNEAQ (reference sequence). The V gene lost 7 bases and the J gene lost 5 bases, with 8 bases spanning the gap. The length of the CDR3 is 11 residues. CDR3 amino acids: CASKGRETQYF. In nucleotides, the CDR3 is TGTGCCAGCAAGGGACGGGAGACCCAGTACTTC.

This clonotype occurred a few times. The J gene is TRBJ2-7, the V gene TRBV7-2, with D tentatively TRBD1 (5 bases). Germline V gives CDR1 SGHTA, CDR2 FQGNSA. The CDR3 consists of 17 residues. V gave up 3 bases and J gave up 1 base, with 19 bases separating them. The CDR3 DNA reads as TGTGCCAGCAGCTTCCAACACATCGCGCCAGGGTCCTACGAGCAGTACTTC. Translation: CASSFQHIAPGSYEQYF. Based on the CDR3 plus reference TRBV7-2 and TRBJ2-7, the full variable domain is GAGVSQSPSNKVTEKGKDVELRCDPISGHTALYWYRQSLGQGLEFLIYFQGNSAPDKSGLPSDRFSAERTGGSVSTLTIQRTQQEDSAVYLCASSFQHIAPGSYEQYFGPGTRLTVT.

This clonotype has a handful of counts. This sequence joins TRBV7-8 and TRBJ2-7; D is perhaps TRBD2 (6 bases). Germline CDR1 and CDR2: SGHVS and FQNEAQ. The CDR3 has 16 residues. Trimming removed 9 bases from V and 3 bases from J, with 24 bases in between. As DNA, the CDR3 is TGTGCCAGTAGTCCCGACGGGAGCAGTTTTCTCTACGAGCAGTACTTC. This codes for CASSPDGSSFLYEQYF.

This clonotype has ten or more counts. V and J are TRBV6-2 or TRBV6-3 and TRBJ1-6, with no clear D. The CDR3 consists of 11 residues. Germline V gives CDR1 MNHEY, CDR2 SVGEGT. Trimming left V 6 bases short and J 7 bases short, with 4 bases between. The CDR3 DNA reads TGTGCCAGCAGATGGAATTCACCCCTCCACTTT. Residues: CASRWNSPLHF.

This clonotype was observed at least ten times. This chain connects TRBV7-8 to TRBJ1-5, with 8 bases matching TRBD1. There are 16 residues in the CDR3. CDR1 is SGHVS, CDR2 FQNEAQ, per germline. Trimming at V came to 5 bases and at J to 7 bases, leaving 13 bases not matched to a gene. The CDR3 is CASSVSRTGNEQPQHF. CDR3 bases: TGTGCCAGCAGCGTCAGTAGGACAGGGAATGAACAGCCCCAGCATTTT.

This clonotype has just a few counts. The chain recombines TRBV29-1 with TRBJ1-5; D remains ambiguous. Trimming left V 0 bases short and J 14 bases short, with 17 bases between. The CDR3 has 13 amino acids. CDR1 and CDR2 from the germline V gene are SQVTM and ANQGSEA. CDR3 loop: CSVEDTDTRKEHF. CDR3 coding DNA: TGCAGCGTTGAAGATACCGACACACGGAAAGAGCATTTT. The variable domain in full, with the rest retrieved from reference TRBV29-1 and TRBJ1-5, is SAVISQKPSRDICQRGTSLTIQCQVDSQVTMMFWYRQQPGQSLTLIATANQGSEATYESGFVIDKFPISRPNLTFSTLTVSNMSPEDSSIYLCSVEDTDTRKEHFGDGTRLSIL.

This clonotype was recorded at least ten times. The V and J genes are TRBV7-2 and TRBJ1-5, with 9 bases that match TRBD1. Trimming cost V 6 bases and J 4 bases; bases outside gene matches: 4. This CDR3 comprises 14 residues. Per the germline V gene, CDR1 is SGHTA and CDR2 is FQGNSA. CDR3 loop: CASRPGTGNQPQHF. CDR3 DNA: TGTGCCAGCAGACCCGGGACAGGGAATCAGCCCCAGCATTTT.

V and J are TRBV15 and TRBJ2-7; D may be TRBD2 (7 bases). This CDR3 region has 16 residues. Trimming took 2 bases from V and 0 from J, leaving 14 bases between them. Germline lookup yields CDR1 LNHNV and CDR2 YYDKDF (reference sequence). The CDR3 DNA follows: TGTGCCACCAGCAGACTTAAAGGGGGGGTCTCCTACGAGCAGTACTTC. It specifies CATSRLKGGVSYEQYF.

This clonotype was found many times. CDR3 sequence (DNA): TGTGCCAGCAGTGACCGAACAGGGGGCTTTTCACCCCTCCACTTT. This sequence encodes CASSDRTGGFSPLHF. J is TRBJ1-6 and V is TRBV25-1; TRBD1 matches 9 bases. The CDR3 has 15 amino acids. Trimming cost V 3 bases and J 9 bases; bases outside gene matches: 6. The germline V gene has CDR1 MGHDK and CDR2 SYGVNS.

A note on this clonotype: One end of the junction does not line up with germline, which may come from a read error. The DNA for the CDR3 is TGCGCCAGCAGCCCCTCAGGGTCCCGGTATAGCAATCAGCCCCAGCATTTT. It encodes CASSPSGSRYSNQPQHF. This chain uses TRBV5-8 with TRBJ1-5; possibly TRBD1 for D (5 bases). This CDR3 contains 17 residues. CDR1 and CDR2 (germline): SGHTS, YDEGEE.

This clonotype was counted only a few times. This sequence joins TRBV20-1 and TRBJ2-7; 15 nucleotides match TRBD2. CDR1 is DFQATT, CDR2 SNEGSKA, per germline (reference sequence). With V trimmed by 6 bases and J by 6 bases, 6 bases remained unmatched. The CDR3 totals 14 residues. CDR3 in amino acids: CSARTSGGASEQYF. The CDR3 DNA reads TGCAGTGCCCGGACTAGCGGGGGGGCGTCCGAGCAGTACTTC.

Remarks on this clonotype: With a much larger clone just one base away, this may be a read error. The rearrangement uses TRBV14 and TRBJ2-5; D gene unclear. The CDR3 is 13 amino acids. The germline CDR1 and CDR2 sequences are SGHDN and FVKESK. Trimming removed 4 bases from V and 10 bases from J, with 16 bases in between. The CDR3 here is CASSLVLKSGQYF. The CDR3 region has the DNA TGTGCCAGCAGCCTCGTCCTGAAGTCGGGCCAGTACTTC.

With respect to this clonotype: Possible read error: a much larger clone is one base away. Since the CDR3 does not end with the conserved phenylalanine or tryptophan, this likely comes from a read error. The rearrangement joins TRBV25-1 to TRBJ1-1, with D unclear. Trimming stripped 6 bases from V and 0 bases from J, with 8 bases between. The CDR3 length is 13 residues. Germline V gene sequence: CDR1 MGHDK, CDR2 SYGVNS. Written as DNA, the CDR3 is TGTGCCAGCAGCCCAGCAATGAACACTGAAGCTTTCCTT. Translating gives CASSPAMNTEAFL.

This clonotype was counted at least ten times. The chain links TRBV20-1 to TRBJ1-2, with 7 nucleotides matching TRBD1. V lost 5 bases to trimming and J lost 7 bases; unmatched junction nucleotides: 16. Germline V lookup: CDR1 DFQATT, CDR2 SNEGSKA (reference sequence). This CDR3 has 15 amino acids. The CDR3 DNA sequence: TGCAGTGCTCCGCCCGTGGGCAGGGGGTTGGGTGGCTACACCTTC. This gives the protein CSAPPVGRGLGGYTF.

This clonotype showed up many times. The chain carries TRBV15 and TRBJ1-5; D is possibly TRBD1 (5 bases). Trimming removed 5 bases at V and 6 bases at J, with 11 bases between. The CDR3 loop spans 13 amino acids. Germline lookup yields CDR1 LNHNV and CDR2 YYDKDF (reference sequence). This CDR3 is CATSAGRGQPQHF. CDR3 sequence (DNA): TGTGCCACCAGCGCCGGGAGGGGTCAGCCCCAGCATTTT. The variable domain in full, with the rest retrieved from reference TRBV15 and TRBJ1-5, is DAMVIQNPRYQVTQFGKPVTLSCSQTLNHNVMYWYQQKSSQAPKLLFHYYDKDFNNEADTPDNFQSRRPNTSFCFLDIRSPGLGDTAMYLCATSAGRGQPQHFGDGTRLSIL.

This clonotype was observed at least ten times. CDR3 coding DNA: TGCGCCAGCAGCTTGGCCTCAGGGCCTGGGGCCAACGTCCTGACTTTC. Translating it yields CASSLASGPGANVLTF. The V and J genes are TRBV5-1 and TRBJ2-6, with a tentative D call TRBD1 (5 bases). Germline values: CDR1 SGHRS, CDR2 YFSETQ. The CDR3 is made up of 16 amino acids. The ends were cut back, 0 bases at V and 2 bases at J, with 9 bases in the middle.

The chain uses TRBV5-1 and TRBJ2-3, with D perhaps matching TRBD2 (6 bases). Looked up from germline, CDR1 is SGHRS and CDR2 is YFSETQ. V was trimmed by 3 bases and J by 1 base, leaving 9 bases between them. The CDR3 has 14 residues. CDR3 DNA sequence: TGCGCCAGCAGCTGGGGGACTGGCACAGATACGCAGTATTTT. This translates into CASSWGTGTDTQYF.

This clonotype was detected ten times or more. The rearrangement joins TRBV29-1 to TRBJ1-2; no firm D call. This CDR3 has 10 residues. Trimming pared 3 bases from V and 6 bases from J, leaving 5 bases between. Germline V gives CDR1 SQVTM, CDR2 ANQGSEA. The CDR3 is CSVEEDGYTF. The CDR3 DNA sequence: TGCAGCGTTGAGGAGGATGGCTACACCTTC.

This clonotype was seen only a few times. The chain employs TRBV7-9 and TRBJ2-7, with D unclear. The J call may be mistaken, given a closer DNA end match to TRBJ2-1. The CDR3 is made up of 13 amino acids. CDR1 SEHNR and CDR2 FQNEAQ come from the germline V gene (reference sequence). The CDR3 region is CASSLRTYNEQFF. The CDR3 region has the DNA TGTGCCAGCAGCCTTCGGACCTACAATGAGCAGTTCTTC.

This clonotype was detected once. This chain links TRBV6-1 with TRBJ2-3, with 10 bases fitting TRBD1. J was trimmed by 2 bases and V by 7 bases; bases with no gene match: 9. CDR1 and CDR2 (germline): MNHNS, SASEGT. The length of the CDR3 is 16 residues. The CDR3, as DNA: TGTGCCAGCACCTCCCGGACAGGGGGTTTCACAGATACGCAGTATTTT. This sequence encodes CASTSRTGGFTDTQYF.